The 26 T cell receptor beta chains below all came from one sample that was sequenced in a study of lymphopenia after photon versus proton radiotherapy. The data were produced by immunoSEQ multiplex PCR, yet TCRdb's version contains in-frame clones alone and is incomplete. The sample consists of tens of thousands of clones, around 88% of them appearing once. The starting material was peripheral blood, obtained from a patient treated with proton-based radiotherapy. These receptors came from an elderly man with esophageal cancer.

The chain carries TRBV5-1 and TRBJ1-1; D gene ambiguous. The CDR3 consists of 13 residues. The germline V and J ends were trimmed by 7 bases and 9 bases, with 19 bases remaining between them. Per the germline V gene, CDR1 is SGHRS and CDR2 is YFSETQ. The CDR3 nucleotides are TGCGCCAGCGGCGACACATCGTCCATAAAAGCTTTCTTT. Protein: CASGDTSSIKAFF.

This clone was seen just once. The rearrangement joins TRBV6-5 to TRBJ2-5, with 9 bases lining up with TRBD1. The ends lost 6 bases at V and 7 bases at J; junction bases unmatched: 9. CDR1 and CDR2 (germline): MNHEY, SVGAGI. The CDR3 runs to 14 residues. The DNA of the CDR3 is TGTGCCAGCAGACCTAGGACAGGGGAGGGGACCCAGTACTTC. It translates to CASRPRTGEGTQYF.

CDR3 residues: CASSMNRGGRTEAFF. CDR3 nucleotides: TGTGCCAGTAGTATGAACAGGGGGGGCCGCACTGAAGCTTTCTTT. V is TRBV19 and J is TRBJ1-1; 8 nucleotides agree with TRBD1. J lost 4 bases, V lost 3 bases, and 7 bases had no gene match. This CDR3 is 15 amino acids long. In germline, CDR1 is LNHDA, CDR2 SQIVND (reference sequence).

The chain combines TRBV5-4 with TRBJ1-6; 7 bases map to TRBD1. CDR1 SGHNT and CDR2 YYREEE come from the germline V gene (reference sequence). J lost 10 bases, V lost 2 bases, and 6 bases had no gene match. CDR3 length: 14 residues. CDR3 amino acids: CASSFRQGDSPLHF. The CDR3 DNA is TGTGCCAGCAGCTTCCGACAGGGTGACTCACCCCTCCACTTT.

The rearrangement uses TRBV7-2 and TRBJ2-1, with 13 bases matching TRBD2. V lost 5 bases to trimming and J lost 3 bases; unmatched junction nucleotides: 13. The V gene's germline CDR1 is SGHTA and CDR2 FQGNSA. The CDR3 has 19 amino acids. The CDR3, as DNA: TGTGCCAGCAGCATATCCGGGACTAGCGGGAAAGGACTCTACAATGAGCAGTTCTTC. This sequence encodes CASSISGTSGKGLYNEQFF.

The chain employs TRBV6-5 and TRBJ2-5; 11 bases are shared with TRBD2. The CDR3 length is 16 residues. CDR1 is MNHEY and CDR2 is SVGAGI in the germline V gene. With 2 bases clipped from V and 5 bases from J, the junction kept 7 bases outside the gene matches. CDR3 amino acids: CASSYVVAGGRETQYF. The CDR3 DNA reads as TGTGCCAGCAGTTACGTGGTAGCGGGAGGGAGGGAGACCCAGTACTTC.

This clone has just one count. V gene TRBV4-3 combines with J gene TRBJ2-2, with 9 bases identical to TRBD2. Germline CDR1 LGHNA, CDR2 YSLEER. This CDR3 is built from 14 residues. V lost 8 bases, J lost 6 bases, and 7 bases stayed unmatched. CDR3: CASQRGVSSGELFF. The CDR3 DNA follows: TGCGCCAGCCAGCGGGGGGTATCTTCCGGGGAGCTGTTTTTT.

This clone was detected once. The gene calls are TRBV5-6 and TRBJ1-1; D unclear. The germline V and J ends were trimmed by 2 bases and 2 bases, with 7 bases remaining between them. From germline, CDR1 is SGHDT and CDR2 YYEEEE. This CDR3 is built from 13 residues. The CDR3 sequence: CASSFGLNTEAFF. CDR3 DNA sequence: TGTGCCAGCAGCTTCGGACTCAACACTGAAGCTTTCTTT.

The chain recombines TRBV27 with TRBJ2-2, with 12 bases fitting TRBD2. V trimming: 3 bases; J trimming: 4 bases; junction bases outside the gene matches: 6. This CDR3 spans 17 amino acids. In germline, CDR1 is MNHEY, CDR2 SMNVEV (reference sequence). CDR3 in DNA: TGTGCCAGCAGTTTCCCTGGACTAGCGGGATCCACCGGGGAGCTGTTTTTT. Amino acid sequence: CASSFPGLAGSTGELFF.

This rearrangement joins TRBV5-1 to TRBJ1-2, with D maybe TRBD1 (5 bases). Germline V gives CDR1 SGHRS, CDR2 YFSETQ. V was pared by 1 base and J by 8 bases, with 12 bases between. CDR3 length: 13 amino acids. CDR3 DNA: TGCGCCAGCAGCTTGATCGGGGGACGGGGCTACACCTTC. This gives the protein CASSLIGGRGYTF.

The CDR3 spells CAISRSGDTQYF. The CDR3 nucleotides read TGTGCCATCTCAAGGAGCGGGGATACGCAGTATTTT. The chain uses TRBV21-1 and TRBJ2-3; TRBD2 is the table's D call and was not checked against the DNA. TRBV21-1 is a pseudogene segment. This CDR3 spans 12 amino acids.

This clone came up a few times. The rearrangement joins TRBV18 to TRBJ1-2, with a tentative D call TRBD1 (5 bases). The germline CDR1 and CDR2 sequences are KGHSH and LQKENI. V shed 3 bases and J shed 3 bases, with 11 bases lying between them. The CDR3 loop spans 14 amino acids. The CDR3 nucleotides are TGTGCCAGCTCACCCGATTCAGGGTACTATGGCTACACCTTC. Translating it yields CASSPDSGYYGYTF.

The genes are TRBV2 and TRBJ1-4; D not certain. CDR1 SNHLY and CDR2 FYNNEI come from the germline V gene. CDR3 length: 16 amino acids. V was clipped by 5 bases and J by 2 bases, with 15 bases between them. The CDR3, as DNA: TGTGCCAGCAGTCTCCGGGTCGGCGCGACTAATGAAAAACTGTTTTTT. Translated, it gives CASSLRVGATNEKLFF. Using reference TRBV2 and TRBJ1-4 for the parts outside the CDR3, the full variable domain is EPEVTQTPSHQVTQMGQEVILRCVPISNHLYFYWYRQILGQKVEFLVSFYNNEISEKSEIFDDQFSVERPDGSNFTLKIRSTKLEDSAMYFCASSLRVGATNEKLFFGSGTQLSVL.

A single count supports this clone. This rearrangement joins TRBV7-2 to TRBJ2-5; D may correspond to TRBD1 or TRBD2 (6 bases each). Trimming took off 1 base at V and 4 bases at J, with 16 bases between the two ends. The CDR3 contains 16 residues. Germline V CDR1 and CDR2: SGHTA, FQGNSA. The CDR3 here is CASSLEVARGGETQYF. The CDR3 nucleotides read TGTGCCAGCAGCTTAGAGGTCGCCAGGGGAGGAGAGACCCAGTACTTC. The full variable domain, rest sourced from reference TRBV7-2 and TRBJ2-5, is GAGVSQSPSNKVTEKGKDVELRCDPISGHTALYWYRQSLGQGLEFLIYFQGNSAPDKSGLPSDRFSAERTGGSVSTLTIQRTQQEDSAVYLCASSLEVARGGETQYFGPGTRLLVL.

A single count supports this clone. The chain carries TRBV9 and TRBJ2-5; TRBD2 might be the D (6 bases). V was shortened by 1 base and J by 2 bases, with 12 bases between the two germline ends. Per the germline V gene, CDR1 is SGDLS and CDR2 is YYNGEE. The CDR3 spans 15 residues. As DNA, the CDR3 is TGTGCCAGCAGCGTACGACTAGAAAGGCAAGAGACCCAGTACTTC. Translated, it gives CASSVRLERQETQYF.

V is TRBV19 and J is TRBJ2-1, with 9 bases lining up with TRBD2. V was pared by 4 bases and J by 9 bases, with 4 bases of the junction left unmatched. CDR1 and CDR2 from the germline V gene are LNHDA and SQIVND (reference sequence). This CDR3 comprises 13 residues. CDR3 sequence (DNA): TGTGCCAGTAGTACCACGACTAGCGGTGAGCAGTTCTTC. Protein: CASSTTTSGEQFF.

This clone was seen more than once but under ten times. CDR3 residues: CASSSTGAPYGYTF. CDR3 sequence (DNA): TGTGCCAGCAGCTCAACAGGCGCACCCTATGGCTACACCTTC. V and J are TRBV4-2 and TRBJ1-2; D might be TRBD1 (5 bases). CDR1 and CDR2 from the germline V gene are LGHNA and YNFKEQ. The CDR3 contains 14 residues. V lost 5 bases, J lost 4 bases, and 14 bases lay in between.

The sample holds one count of this clone. This chain links TRBV18 with TRBJ1-2, with D possibly matching TRBD1 (5 bases). This CDR3 spans 14 amino acids. V lost 4 bases and J 5 bases, leaving 14 bases between the germline ends. Germline CDR1 reads KGHSH; CDR2 reads LQKENI. As DNA, the CDR3 is TGTGCCAGCTCACGGTCAGCGGGGGAGTATGGCTACACCTTC. This sequence encodes CASSRSAGEYGYTF.

This clone was seen just once. The rearrangement joins TRBV2 to TRBJ2-2; 12 bases map to TRBD2. V lost 5 bases and J lost 1; bases outside the gene matches: 5. CDR1 and CDR2 from the germline V gene are SNHLY and FYNNEI. The CDR3 has 17 amino acids. The CDR3 coding sequence is TGTGCCAGCAGTCCCTTGACTAGCGGGGGGAACACCGGGGAGCTGTTTTTT. Its protein is CASSPLTSGGNTGELFF.

The chain uses TRBV19 and TRBJ2-7; the match to TRBD2 covers 10 bases. Germline V CDR1 and CDR2: LNHDA, SQIVND (reference sequence). The length of the CDR3 is 18 residues. The V and J ends lost 5 bases and 0 bases, in that order; junction bases with no gene match: 13. The CDR3 DNA reads as TGTGCCAGTAGTGTAAGTCCGGGACTAGCGACGAGCTCCTACGAGCAGTACTTC. Translated, it gives CASSVSPGLATSSYEQYF.

Only a few counts were recorded for this clone. This sequence joins TRBV18 and TRBJ1-2; D perhaps matches TRBD1 (5 bases). V gave up 4 bases and J gave up 5 bases, with 11 bases separating them. The germline CDR1 and CDR2 sequences are KGHSH and LQKENI. The CDR3 totals 13 residues. The CDR3: CASSLDSQYGYTF. The CDR3 DNA reads TGTGCCAGCTCACTTGACAGTCAATATGGCTACACCTTC.

V gene TRBV10-2 combines with J gene TRBJ2-6; 10 bases are a match to TRBD1. Looked up from germline, CDR1 is WSHSY and CDR2 is SAAADI. Unmatched junction bases numbered 10, after V lost 6 bases and J lost 2 bases. This CDR3 spans 18 amino acids. The CDR3 sequence is CASRAGGTGVPGANVLTF. CDR3 DNA: TGCGCCAGCAGGGCCGGCGGGACAGGGGTCCCTGGGGCCAACGTCCTGACTTTC.

This clone is a singleton in its sample. J is TRBJ2-1 and V is TRBV10-3; TRBD1 matches 9 bases. Losses at the gene ends were 8 bases for V and 4 bases for J; bases not matched to a gene: 6. The CDR3 loop spans 14 amino acids. Germline loops: CDR1 ENHRY, CDR2 SYGVKD. The CDR3 reads CAIGRQGGYNEQFF. The CDR3 nucleotides read TGTGCCATCGGGAGACAGGGGGGGTACAATGAGCAGTTCTTC.

This chain joins TRBV6-5 and TRBJ2-7, with D perhaps matching TRBD2 (6 bases). Germline CDR1 and CDR2: MNHEY and SVGAGI. The CDR3 contains 15 residues. V was trimmed by 0 bases and J by 4 bases, leaving 13 bases between them. CDR3 in amino acids: CASSYSSGGGYEQYF. The CDR3 DNA reads TGTGCCAGCAGTTACTCGAGTGGTGGGGGGTACGAGCAGTACTTC.

This chain connects TRBV28 to TRBJ1-2, with a tentative D call TRBD1 (5 bases). V was shortened by 2 bases and J by 7 bases, with 11 bases between the two germline ends. The germline gives CDR1 MDHEN, CDR2 SYDVKM. The CDR3 runs to 13 residues. The CDR3: CASSLGQGGGYTF. The CDR3 bases are TGTGCCAGCAGTTTAGGGCAGGGAGGTGGCTACACCTTC.

The chain recombines TRBV6-1 with TRBJ2-1; 8 positions agree with TRBD2. Germline V CDR1 and CDR2: MNHNS, SASEGT. The CDR3 contains 15 residues. The J segment lost 0 bases and the V segment lost 5 bases, leaving 3 bases of the junction unmatched. The CDR3 DNA reads as TGTGCCAGCAGTCCGACTAGCGACTCCTACAATGAGCAGTTCTTC. Translated: CASSPTSDSYNEQFF.